These 7 T cell receptor beta chains were sequenced from one sample in a study of cytotoxic CD8 clonotypes in ibrutinib-treated CLL. This table comes from immunoSEQ multiplex PCR, and its TCRdb copy is limited to in-frame clones, with some not included. The table records 250,000 or so clones, roughly 70% of them present only once. The sequences come from PBMCs, collected after 24 months of ibrutinib treatment. These receptors all come from a human donor with chronic lymphocytic leukemia.

This clone was detected only once. The gene calls are TRBV29-1 and TRBJ2-7, with D perhaps TRBD1 (6 bases). The CDR3 length is 13 residues. Between the trimmed V and J ends, which lost 8 bases and 6 bases, there was a span of 20 bases. From germline, CDR1 is SQVTM and CDR2 ANQGSEA. CDR3 loop: CSTQGPRVSEQYF. In nucleotides, the CDR3 is TGCAGCACCCAGGGGCCAAGGGTGTCCGAGCAGTACTTC.

The chain employs TRBV25-1 and TRBJ2-5; either TRBD1 or TRBD2 may supply D (5 bases each). Trimming took 6 bases from V and 3 from J, leaving 20 bases between them. The CDR3 sequence is 16 residues long. The V gene's germline CDR1 is MGHDK and CDR2 SYGVNS. CDR3 residues: CASSQGRLSSEETQYF. Written as DNA, the CDR3 is TGTGCCAGCAGCCAGGGACGCTTATCATCTGAAGAGACCCAGTACTTC.

The gene calls are TRBV30 and TRBJ2-7, with 8 bases that match TRBD1. CDR1 is GTSNPN, CDR2 SVGIG, per germline (reference sequence). The CDR3 has 12 residues. V was clipped by 6 bases and J by 5 bases; unmatched bases: 6. CDR3 region: CACGQGTHEQYF. CDR3 DNA: TGTGCCTGTGGACAGGGTACTCACGAGCAGTACTTC.

The V and J genes are TRBV20-1 and TRBJ2-1, with D hard to call. This CDR3 is built from 11 residues. The germline gives CDR1 DFQATT, CDR2 SNEGSKA (reference sequence). V was cut by 7 bases and J by 6 bases, with 10 bases left in between. CDR3 in amino acids: CSETIRNEQFF. The CDR3 nucleotides read TGCAGTGAAACCATACGCAATGAGCAGTTCTTC.

The chain has TRBV28 and TRBJ2-3; TRBD2 matches at 10 bases. Trimming at V came to 4 bases and at J to 1 base, leaving 5 bases not matched to a gene. The CDR3 covers 16 residues. Germline V gene lookup returns CDR1 MDHEN and CDR2 SYDVKM. CDR3 residues: CASSSTSGRGTDTQYF. DNA of the CDR3: TGTGCCAGCAGTTCCACCAGCGGGAGGGGCACAGATACGCAGTATTTT.

This chain joins TRBV2 and TRBJ2-6, with unresolved D. V lost 8 bases and J lost 0, with 11 bases in between. Germline CDR1 is SNHLY and CDR2 is FYNNEI. This CDR3 is 15 amino acids long. CDR3 protein: CASQLDVSGANVLTF. Written as DNA, the CDR3 is TGTGCCAGCCAGCTGGACGTCTCTGGGGCCAACGTCCTGACTTTC.

A few counts support this clone. The chain uses TRBV7-6 and TRBJ2-5; no definite D call. In germline, CDR1 is SGHVS, CDR2 FNYEAQ. The CDR3 is 15 residues long. V was shortened by 5 bases and J by 2 bases, with 15 bases between the two germline ends. CDR3 residues: CASSKPTRSQETQYF. In nucleotides, the CDR3 is TGTGCCAGCAGCAAACCGACCCGCTCTCAAGAGACCCAGTACTTC.